A single sample is the source of the 5 T cell receptor beta chains below, sequenced in a study of radiation and T cells in renal cell carcinoma. Time point in this sample: blood 4 weeks post-SBRT, at nephrectomy. Treatment noted: 15 Gy SBRT to primary tumor, nephrectomy 4 weeks later. Profiled with immunoSEQ multiplex PCR; TCRdb holds only in-frame clones, not every one. The table records roughly 80,000 clones, around four fifths of them present only once. This sample comprised blood, obtained from a patient whose treatment included radiotherapy and nephrectomy. The receptors here all came from a woman aged 55-69 years with renal cell carcinoma.

This clone was detected once. This rearrangement joins TRBV10-2 to TRBJ2-1, with 7 nucleotides matching TRBD2. V lost 3 bases to trimming and J lost 3 bases; unmatched junction nucleotides: 5. The CDR3 sequence is 15 residues long. Per the germline V gene, CDR1 is WSHSY and CDR2 is SAAADI. The CDR3 DNA reads as TGCGCCAGCAGTGACGGAGCGGGGTTCTACAATGAGCAGTTCTTC. Encoded protein: CASSDGAGFYNEQFF.

This chain uses TRBV5-4 with TRBJ2-7; 8 nucleotides agree with TRBD1. Germline V gene data show CDR1 as SGHNT and CDR2 as YYREEE (reference sequence). The CDR3 sequence is 14 residues long. With V trimmed by 3 bases and J by 6 bases, 8 bases remained unmatched. The CDR3 nucleotides read TGTGCCAGCAGCTGGGACAGGTCCCATCTCGAGCAGTACTTC. Its translation: CASSWDRSHLEQYF.

The genes are TRBV27 and TRBJ2-6; D may match TRBD1 or TRBD2 (5 bases each). The CDR3 is 17 amino acids. CDR1 and CDR2 from the germline V gene are MNHEY and SMNVEV (reference sequence). The CDR3 nucleotides are TGTCCTAGGGGAGTCCCCGGGCTGTGCTCTGGGGCCAACGTCCTGACTTTC. Translation: CPRGVPGLCSGANVLTF.

This clone was detected only once. J is TRBJ1-5 and V is TRBV10-1; 7 positions agree with TRBD1. This CDR3 region has 18 residues. V dropped 2 bases and J dropped 3; count of bases not matched to a gene: 13. Per the germline V gene, CDR1 is WNHNN and CDR2 is SYGVQD (reference sequence). Here the CDR3 DNA reads TGCGCCAGCAGTGAGCTGAGGGACAGTATAATATTCAATCAGCCCCAGCATTTT. Translation: CASSELRDSIIFNQPQHF.

The genes are TRBV19 and TRBJ1-1, with 10 bases matching TRBD1. The V gene end was trimmed by 5 bases and the J gene end by 6 bases; junction bases not matched to a gene: 12. The CDR3 has 16 amino acids. Looked up from germline, CDR1 is LNHDA and CDR2 is SQIVND (reference sequence). As DNA, the CDR3 is TGTGCCAGTAGTGTGCGAAGGGACAGGGGTAGAGCTGAAGCTTTCTTT. This gives the protein CASSVRRDRGRAEAFF.